The T cell receptor beta chain under discussion was sequenced for a study of esophageal squamous cell carcinoma under preoperative chemotherapy. Findings and limits, study-wide: Chemotherapy was followed by significantly higher TCR diversity in peripheral T cells only, not tumor-infiltrating lymphocytes.

Regarding time point: after preoperative PTX-NDP chemotherapy. In regard to this clonotype: Antigen unknown. A read error may produce the germline difference seen at one junction end.

The CDR3 is made up of 15 amino acids. Per the germline V gene, CDR1 is SGHTA and CDR2 is FQGTGA. Using its own MiXCR run on the PCR reads, TCRdb lists one record per CDR3 protein. The sample lists about 32,000 distinct CDR3 sequences, around 50% seen once, with 20% to 25% in the top ten. The sequence came from a human donor with esophageal squamous cell carcinoma. The donor label of this sample is uncertain. This specimen was collected from a patient given preoperative chemotherapy. The genes are TRBV7-3 and TRBJ2-3, with 11 bases that match TRBD2. CDR3 bases: TGTGCCAGCAGCCGACTAGCGGGAAGCACAGATACGCAGTATTTC. It specifies CASSRLAGSTDTQYF.